This T cell receptor (beta chain) was obtained from a study of Graves' ophthalmopathy and Graves' hyperthyroidism. The sequenced template was RNA, covering the TCR beta CDR3 region. An opening RT-PCR round employed HTBI primers and preceded a second-round multiplex PCR. TCRdb re-derived calls from the multiplex PCR reads in MiXCR, one entry per CDR3 protein. The data contain 300,000 or so distinct CDR3 sequences, 17% of them seen just once; the ten biggest clones take up roughly 12%. This clonotype was observed at least ten times. V shed 0 bases and J shed 5 bases, with 12 bases lying between them. Germline V gene lookup returns CDR1 SGHRS and CDR2 YFSETQ. The CDR3 covers 14 residues.

Material for sequencing was peripheral blood. The chain combines TRBV5-1 with TRBJ2-7; D tentatively fits TRBD1 or TRBD2 (5 bases each). The receptor's source is an adult man with Graves' ophthalmopathy. CDR3 protein: CASSLGPGPHEQYF. The DNA of the CDR3 is TGCGCCAGCAGCTTGGGGCCGGGACCACACGAGCAGTACTTC. The whole variable domain, filled in from reference TRBV5-1 and TRBJ2-7, reads KAGVTQTPRYLIKTRGQQVTLSCSPISGHRSVSWYQQTPGQGLQFLFEYFSETQRNKGNFPGRFSGRQFSNSRSEMNVSTLELGDSALYLCASSLGPGPHEQYFGPGTRLTVT.